Below are 21 T cell receptor beta chains sequenced from a single sample in a study of cytomegalovirus exposure and HLA in healthy donors. This PCR relied on a set of 60 Vbeta primers and 13 Jbeta primers. Produced via immunoSEQ multiplex PCR; TCRdb's table is partial and in-frame only. The sample includes about 140,000 clones, 80% of them seen just once. Specimen: PBMCs. The receptors come from a man aged 25-45 years in good health and CMV-seronegative.

The CDR3 nucleotides read TGTGCCACCAGCAGAGACCTTTCAGGGTATTCAGGCTATGGCTACACCTTC. Translated: CATSRDLSGYSGYGYTF. The chain couples TRBV15 to TRBJ1-2, with a tentative D call TRBD1 (5 bases). V lost 0 bases and J lost 4, with 18 bases in between. Germline V gene sequence: CDR1 LNHNV, CDR2 YYDKDF (reference sequence). This CDR3 is 17 amino acids long.

The rearrangement links TRBV10-3 to TRBJ2-7; D gene uncertain. Between the trimmed V and J ends, which lost 4 bases and 5 bases, there was a span of 9 bases. The length of the CDR3 is 12 residues. Germline V lookup: CDR1 ENHRY, CDR2 SYGVKD. DNA of the CDR3: TGTGCCATCAGTGGGCCAAGTGACGAGCAGTACTTC. It yields the protein CAISGPSDEQYF.

The chain carries TRBV10-3 and TRBJ2-7; TRBD2 is a possible D gene (5 bases). Trimming took off 4 bases at V and 6 bases at J, with 10 bases between the two ends. Germline V gene sequence: CDR1 ENHRY, CDR2 SYGVKD. The CDR3 runs to 12 residues. In DNA, the CDR3 is TGTGCCATCAGTGCCGAGGGTATCGAGCAGTACTTC. Translating it yields CAISAEGIEQYF.

This clone showed up just once. This rearrangement joins TRBV18 to TRBJ2-1; D is perhaps TRBD1 (6 bases). Trimming shortened V by 2 bases and J by 7 bases, and 9 bases separated the two germline ends. CDR1 and CDR2 (germline): KGHSH, LQKENI. The CDR3 covers 13 residues. The CDR3 bases are TGTGCCAGCTCACCAAACAGGGAAAATGAGCAGTTCTTC. This encodes CASSPNRENEQFF.

With respect to this clone: The junction and the germline gene differ at one end; a read error may be behind it. The chain links TRBV9 to TRBJ2-1; maybe TRBD2 (5 bases). Germline V gives CDR1 SGDLS, CDR2 YYNGEE. The CDR3 contains 10 residues. The chain's CDR3 is CASSASLGVF. The CDR3, as DNA: TGTGCCAGCAGCGCATCCCTCGGGGTCTTC.

The V and J genes are TRBV28 and TRBJ1-3; maybe TRBD1 (6 bases). CDR3 length equals 12 residues. Trimming stripped 8 bases from V and 9 bases from J, with 14 bases between. Per germline, CDR1 MDHEN and CDR2 SYDVKM. The CDR3 loop reads CASLKGGGTIYF. The CDR3 coding sequence is TGTGCCAGCCTGAAAGGGGGTGGCACCATATATTTT.

The chain links TRBV27 to TRBJ1-3; 7 bases fit TRBD1. The junction had 8 bases not matched to a gene; V was cut back by 10 bases and J by 5 bases. This CDR3 spans 13 amino acids. CDR1 is MNHEY, CDR2 SMNVEV, per germline (reference sequence). In DNA form, the CDR3 reads TGTGCCATCAAGACAGGGTCTCGAAACACCATATATTTT. Residues: CAIKTGSRNTIYF.

CDR3 DNA: TGTGCCAGCACAGGGTACTACGAGCAGTACTTC. This translates into CASTGYYEQYF. This sequence joins TRBV28 and TRBJ2-7; D may be TRBD1 (5 bases). Germline loops: CDR1 MDHEN, CDR2 SYDVKM. The V end was cut by 7 bases, the J end by 3 bases, with 7 bases between. This CDR3 region has 11 residues.

J is TRBJ2-5 and V is TRBV5-1; 7 bases are shared with TRBD1. CDR1 is SGHRS, CDR2 YFSETQ, per germline. The CDR3 consists of 14 residues. The V gene end was trimmed by 6 bases and the J gene end by 1 base; junction bases not matched to a gene: 6. CDR3 DNA sequence: TGCGCCAGCAATCGCGACAGGGCCCAAGAGACCCAGTACTTC. It codes for CASNRDRAQETQYF.

This chain connects TRBV10-3 to TRBJ1-1; D is unresolved. The CDR3 loop spans 10 amino acids. V lost 7 bases to trimming and J lost 6 bases, with 6 bases between them. The germline gives CDR1 ENHRY, CDR2 SYGVKD. The CDR3 DNA follows: TGTGCCATCACGAGGGCTGAAGCTTTCTTT. This sequence encodes CAITRAEAFF.

The CDR3 region is CASSFSGRTKNIQYF. The CDR3 nucleotides read TGTGCCAGCAGCTTTTCAGGGAGGACCAAAAACATTCAGTACTTC. The chain links TRBV11-2 to TRBJ2-4, with a tentative D call TRBD2 (6 bases). V lost 3 bases, J lost 2 bases, and 11 bases lay in between. CDR1 is SGHAT and CDR2 is FQNNGV in the germline V gene. This CDR3 contains 15 residues.

The chain combines TRBV18 with TRBJ1-4; D ambiguous. This CDR3 is built from 15 residues. The germline V gene has CDR1 KGHSH and CDR2 LQKENI. Trimming left V 2 bases short and J 4 bases short, with 11 bases between. For the CDR3, the DNA is TGTGCCAGCTCACCAGGCCAGGTCTATAATGAAAAACTGTTTTTT. As protein: CASSPGQVYNEKLFF.

The V and J genes are TRBV19 and TRBJ2-3, with 8 bases aligning to TRBD1. The length of the CDR3 is 16 residues. After removal of 6 bases from V and 0 bases from J, the junction contained 8 bases not matched to a gene. Germline V gives CDR1 LNHDA, CDR2 SQIVND (reference sequence). CDR3 DNA sequence: TGTGCCAGTAGCGCCCTTCGGACAGGGAGCACAGATACGCAGTATTTT. Its protein product is CASSALRTGSTDTQYF.

The chain employs TRBV7-8 and TRBJ1-5; maybe TRBD1 (5 bases). Germline V gives CDR1 SGHVS, CDR2 FQNEAQ. V dropped 6 bases and J dropped 9 bases, with 15 bases sitting between them. This CDR3 contains 13 residues. Written as DNA, the CDR3 is TGTGCCAGCAGGGCCGGGGGGATGGGGCCCCAGCATTTT. This gives the protein CASRAGGMGPQHF.

This clone was counted a single time. V gene TRBV2 combines with J gene TRBJ2-2; 8 positions agree with TRBD2. Germline V gives CDR1 SNHLY, CDR2 FYNNEI. CDR3 length: 12 amino acids. Losses at the gene ends were 8 bases for V and 7 bases for J; bases not matched to a gene: 3. The CDR3: CASRGGFGELFF. Here the CDR3 DNA reads TGTGCCAGCCGGGGGGGGTTCGGGGAGCTGTTTTTT.

The J gene is TRBJ2-4, the V gene TRBV4-1, with TRBD2 as a possible D gene (5 bases). Germline values: CDR1 MGHRA, CDR2 YSYEKL. The CDR3 extends over 16 amino acids. Trimming cost V 4 bases and J 0 bases, with 13 bases left between them. CDR3 region: CASSLGLPLAKNIQYF. CDR3 sequence (DNA): TGCGCCAGCAGCCTCGGACTGCCGCTAGCCAAAAACATTCAGTACTTC.

This clone has a single count. The genes are TRBV18 and TRBJ2-1, with 15 bases identical to TRBD2. V shed 3 bases, J shed 12 bases, and the junction held 3 bases outside the gene matches. Per the germline V gene, CDR1 is KGHSH and CDR2 is LQKENI. This CDR3 contains 14 residues. The CDR3 DNA is TGTGCCAGCTCACCGGGACTAGCGGGAGGCGGGCAGTTCTTC. The encoded protein is CASSPGLAGGGQFF. Supplemented by reference TRBV18 and TRBJ2-1, the full variable domain reads NAGVMQNPRHLVRRRGQEARLRCSPMKGHSHVYWYRQLPEEGLKFMVYLQKENIIDESGMPKERFSAEFPKEGPSILRIQQVVRGDSAAYFCASSPGLAGGGQFFGPGTRLTVL.

The chain employs TRBV28 and TRBJ1-5; D is perhaps TRBD1 (6 bases). From germline, CDR1 is MDHEN and CDR2 SYDVKM. V lost 4 bases to trimming and J lost 5 bases, with 15 bases between them. The CDR3 sequence is 15 residues long. The CDR3 DNA is TGTGCCAGCAGTTCCTTGGGACAAGGAGATCAGCCCCAGCATTTT. This encodes CASSSLGQGDQPQHF.

The chain couples TRBV27 to TRBJ2-1, with 9 bases matching TRBD2. The V and J ends lost 3 bases and 0 bases, in that order; junction bases with no gene match: 6. The CDR3 has 17 residues. The germline gives CDR1 MNHEY, CDR2 SMNVEV (reference sequence). CDR3 DNA sequence: TGTGCCAGCAGTTTTAGCGGGAGCGTCGTCTCCTACAATGAGCAGTTCTTC. Encoded protein: CASSFSGSVVSYNEQFF.

V is TRBV7-8 and J is TRBJ2-7; 9 bases are shared with TRBD2. Trimming removed 1 base from V and 4 bases from J; junction bases left unmatched: 5. Germline V lookup: CDR1 SGHVS, CDR2 FQNEAQ. The CDR3 spans 15 residues. CDR3 sequence reads: CASSLVGTSSYEQYF. CDR3 DNA: TGTGCCAGCAGCTTAGTGGGGACTAGCAGTTACGAGCAGTACTTC.

This chain connects TRBV15 to TRBJ1-2; TRBD1 matches at 8 bases. The CDR3 totals 14 residues. V lost 6 bases to trimming and J lost 4 bases; unmatched junction nucleotides: 7. Germline V gene data show CDR1 as LNHNV and CDR2 as YYDKDF (reference sequence). The CDR3 nucleotides read TGTGCCACCAGGGAGACAGGGGTTCCCTATGGCTACACCTTC. Protein sequence: CATRETGVPYGYTF.